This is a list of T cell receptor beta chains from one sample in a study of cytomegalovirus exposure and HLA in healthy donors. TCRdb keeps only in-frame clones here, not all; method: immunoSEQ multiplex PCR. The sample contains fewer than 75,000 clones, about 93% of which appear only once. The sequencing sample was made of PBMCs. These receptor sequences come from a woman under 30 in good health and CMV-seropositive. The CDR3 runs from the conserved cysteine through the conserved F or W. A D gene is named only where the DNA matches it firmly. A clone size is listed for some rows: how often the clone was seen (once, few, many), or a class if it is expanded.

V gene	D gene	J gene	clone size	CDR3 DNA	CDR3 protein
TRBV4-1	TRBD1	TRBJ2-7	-	TGCGCCAGCAGCCAAGAGCTACACGGACAGGGCTACGAGCAGTACTTC	CASSQELHGQGYEQYF
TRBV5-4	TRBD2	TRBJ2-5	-	TGTGCCAGCAGCTCGTCCCTAGCGGCCCGGGAGACCCAGTACTTC	CASSSSLAARETQYF
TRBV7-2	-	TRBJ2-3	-	TGTGCCAGCAGCTGGTCCCTAGGCAGGGTGAGCACAGATACGCAGTATTTT	CASSWSLGRVSTDTQYF
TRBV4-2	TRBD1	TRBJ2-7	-	TGTGCCAGCAGGTCCGGACAGGGTAGTCTTGGGCAGTACTTC	CASRSGQGSLGQYF
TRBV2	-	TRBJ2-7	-	TGTGCCAGCAGTGTCGCACAGACCTACGAGCAGTACTTC	CASSVAQTYEQYF
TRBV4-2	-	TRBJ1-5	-	TGTGCCAGCAGCCAAGGAGTATCGCAACAGCCCCAGCATTTT	CASSQGVSQQPQHF
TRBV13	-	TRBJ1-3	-	TGTGCCAGCAACTTCCTCTCTGGAAACACCATATATTTT	CASNFLSGNTIYF
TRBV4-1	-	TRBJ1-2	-	TGCGCCAGCAAAACTCAGAAGGAGAACTATGGCTACACCTTC	CASKTQKENYGYTF
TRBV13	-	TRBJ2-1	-	TGTGCCAGCAGCCCGAGTATCGGGGAAAAATTTGATGAGCAGTTCTTC	CASSPSIGEKFDEQFF
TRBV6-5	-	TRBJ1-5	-	TGTGCCAGCAGTCCACAGGGTATAGGCCAGCCCCAGCATTTT	CASSPQGIGQPQHF
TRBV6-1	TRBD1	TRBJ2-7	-	TGTGCCAGCAGTGAACGGGAAGGGGGCTGGGACGAGCAGTACTTC	CASSEREGGWDEQYF
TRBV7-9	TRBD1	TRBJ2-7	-	TGTGCCAGCAGCCCTATCCGGACAGGGAGTTCCTACGAGCAGTACTTC	CASSPIRTGSSYEQYF
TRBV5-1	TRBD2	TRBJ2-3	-	TGCGCCAGCAGCTCGGGAGCGGGGACCACAGATACGCAGTATTTT	CASSSGAGTTDTQYF
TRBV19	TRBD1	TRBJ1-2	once	TGTGCCAGTAGTAGGGACAGGTTGAACTATGGCTACACCTTC	CASSRDRLNYGYTF
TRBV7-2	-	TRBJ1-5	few	TGTGCCAGCAGCTTTAAAACAGACCAGCCCCAGCATTTT	CASSFKTDQPQHF
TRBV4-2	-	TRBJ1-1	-	TGTGCCAGCAGCCCCAGCGGGGTTTACACTGAAGCTTTCTTT	CASSPSGVYTEAFF
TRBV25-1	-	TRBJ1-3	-	TGTGCCAGCAGTGAGGGACATACCCTCTCTGGAAACACCATATATTTT	CASSEGHTLSGNTIYF
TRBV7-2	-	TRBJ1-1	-	TGTGCCAGCAGCACCCGCTTCGGAGGGGACACTGAAGCTTTCTTT	CASSTRFGGDTEAFF
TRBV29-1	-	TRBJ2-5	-	TGCAGCGTTGGGCACAGGGCAGAGACCCAGTACTTC	CSVGHRAETQYF
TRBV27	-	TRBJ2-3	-	TGTGCCAGCAGTCCCAGTCACACCACAGATACGCAGTATTTT	CASSPSHTTDTQYF